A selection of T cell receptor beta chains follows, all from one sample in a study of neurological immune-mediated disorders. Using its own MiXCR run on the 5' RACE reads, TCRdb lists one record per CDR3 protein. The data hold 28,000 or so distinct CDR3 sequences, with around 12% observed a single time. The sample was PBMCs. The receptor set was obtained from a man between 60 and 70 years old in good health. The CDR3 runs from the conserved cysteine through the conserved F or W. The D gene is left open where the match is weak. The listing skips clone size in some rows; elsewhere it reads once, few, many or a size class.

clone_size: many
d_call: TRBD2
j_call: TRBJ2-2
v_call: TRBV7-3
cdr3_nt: TGTGCCAGCAGCTTAACCGGGACTAGCGCCACCGGGGAGCTGTTTTTT
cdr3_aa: CASSLTGTSATGELFF

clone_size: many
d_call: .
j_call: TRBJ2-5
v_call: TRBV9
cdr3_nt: TGTGCCAGCAGCCAAACGCCCGTCTACCAAGAGACCCAGTACTTC
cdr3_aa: CASSQTPVYQETQYF

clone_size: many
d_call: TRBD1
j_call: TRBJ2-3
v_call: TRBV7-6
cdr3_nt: TGTGCCAGCAGCTTATCTGACAGGGCCGCGGATACGCAGTATTTT
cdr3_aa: CASSLSDRAADTQYF

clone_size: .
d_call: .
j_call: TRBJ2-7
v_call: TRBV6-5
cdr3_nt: TGTGCCAGCAGTTACTGGGGGAACGAGCAGTACTTC
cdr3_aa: CASSYWGNEQYF

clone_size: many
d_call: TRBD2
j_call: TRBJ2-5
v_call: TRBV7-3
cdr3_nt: TGTGCCAGCAGCTTAGGCGGGAGTCGGGAGACCCAGTACTTC
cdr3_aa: CASSLGGSRETQYF

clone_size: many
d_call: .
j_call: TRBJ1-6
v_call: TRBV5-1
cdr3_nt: TGCGCCAGCAGCTTGTCCCAGAGCTATAATTCACCCCTCCACTTT
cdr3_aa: CASSLSQSYNSPLHF

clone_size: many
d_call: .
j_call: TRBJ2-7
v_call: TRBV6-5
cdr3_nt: TGTGCCAGCAGTTACATCGGCCGCCACGGGCAGTACTTC
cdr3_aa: CASSYIGRHGQYF

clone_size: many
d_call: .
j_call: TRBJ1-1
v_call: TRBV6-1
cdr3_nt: TGTGCCAGCTCCAGGACAAAAAACACTGAAGCTTTCTTT
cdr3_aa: CASSRTKNTEAFF

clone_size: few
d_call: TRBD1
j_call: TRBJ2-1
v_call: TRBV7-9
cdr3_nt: TGTGCCAGCAGTACCGACAGGGGATCCTACAATGAGCAGTTCTTC
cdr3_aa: CASSTDRGSYNEQFF

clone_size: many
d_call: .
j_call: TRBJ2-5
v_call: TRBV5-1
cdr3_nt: TGCGCCAGCAGCTTGCCTAGTGGGCAAGAGACCCAGTACTTC
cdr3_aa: CASSLPSGQETQYF